This is a list of T cell receptor beta chains from one sample in a study of T cell responses to AZD1222 COVID-19 vaccine. TCRdb keeps only in-frame clones here, not all; method: immunoSEQ multiplex PCR. The sample lists roughly 85,000 clones; roughly 90% were seen once. The sample in question was peripheral blood, obtained on day 0 of MenACWY control vaccination. These receptors all stem from an adult in good health. The CDR3 runs from the conserved cysteine through the conserved F or W. Each record gives: J gene, V gene, CDR3 protein.

>TRBJ1-2|TRBV24-1
CATSDKFPGLPGEQYGYTF
>TRBJ2-1|TRBV28
CASSPPSSAYYNEQFF
>TRBJ1-5|TRBV12-2
CASRLVLPWQGDANQPQHF
>TRBJ2-7|TRBV3-1/TRBV3-2
CASSQGLAGAYEQYF
>TRBJ2-5|TRBV11-3
CASSLDRASFETQYF
>TRBJ2-2|TRBV4-3
CASSQDIGWETGELFF
>TRBJ2-7|TRBV5-6
CASSLMGEQYF
>TRBJ2-7|TRBV5-1
CASSLAPATGTASYEQYF
>TRBJ1-4|TRBV4-3
CASSQGRSTNEKLFF
>TRBJ1-1|TRBV5-6
CASSLGGRGSTEAFF
>TRBJ2-7|TRBV10-1
CASSESREGHYEQYF
>TRBJ1-4|TRBV6-4
CASRSTNEKLFF
>TRBJ1-1|TRBV3-1/TRBV3-2
CASSPAGILNTEAFF
>TRBJ1-1|TRBV2
CASREQAMNTEAFF
>TRBJ1-1|TRBV3-1/TRBV3-2
CASSLTGNTEAFF
>TRBJ2-7|TRBV3-1/TRBV3-2
CASSHSGTGIYEQYF
>TRBJ1-4|TRBV19
CASSPRAEKLFF
>TRBJ1-4|TRBV2
CASGGEKLFF
>TRBJ1-3|TRBV3-1/TRBV3-2
CASSQDVLSGNTIYF
>TRBJ1-6|TRBV6-5
CASSYADSLNSPLHF
>TRBJ2-2|TRBV6-6
CASNLMGAGTGELFF
>TRBJ2-2|TRBV5-1
CASCRGLTGELFF
>TRBJ2-7|TRBV19
CASSIGPPGGEQYF
>TRBJ1-1|TRBV18
CASSPLGGGTEAFF
>TRBJ2-2|TRBV19
CATEAGELFF
>TRBJ1-2|TRBV18
CASSPGTLPGYTF
>TRBJ1-1|TRBV5-1
CASKRQEVTEAFF
>TRBJ2-1|TRBV7-6
CASSLRPGNEQFF
>TRBJ2-2|TRBV7-3
CASSPGTAVSGELFF
>TRBJ2-1|TRBV12-3/TRBV12-4
CASSSGSLNEQFF
>TRBJ1-5|TRBV19
CASSDWTGGSNQPQHF
>TRBJ1-1|TRBV2
CASTGTGGDTEAFF
>TRBJ1-2|TRBV7-9
CASSSQDRDPYGYTF
>TRBJ1-6|TRBV7-2
CASSLVAGGLYNSPLHF
>TRBJ2-3|TRBV7-3
CASSKMGSTTDTQYF
>TRBJ2-7|TRBV12-3/TRBV12-4
CASSSGTGQYF
>TRBJ2-7|TRBV4-3
CASSQGRTGDEQYF
>TRBJ2-7|TRBV4-1
CASSPLQGSAPYEQYF
>TRBJ1-1|TRBV7-9
CASSLGGGRPEAFF
>TRBJ1-1|TRBV2
CASMGTTGVWVTPEAFF
>TRBJ1-5|TRBV5-6
CASSEGLNNQPQHF
>TRBJ1-1|TRBV30
CAWSGGYAEAFF
>TRBJ2-1|TRBV24-1
CATMSSYNEQFF
>TRBJ1-6|TRBV27
CASMRGGIGHTYNSPLHF
>TRBJ2-2|TRBV5-6
CASSLKWRTSGAGELFF
>TRBJ2-2|TRBV12-3/TRBV12-4
CASSFGERVELFF
>TRBJ1-1|TRBV7-3
CASSLNGLSTEAFF
>TRBJ1-2|TRBV3-1/TRBV3-2
CASSQGVGYGYTF
>TRBJ2-7|TRBV19
CASRASGGTYEQYF
>TRBJ1-5|TRBV18
CASSPYRDRYSNQPQHF
>TRBJ2-7|TRBV10-3
CAIRIGIPDVYDEQYF
>TRBJ1-1|TRBV23-1
CASSRATEATEAFF
>TRBJ1-5|TRBV2
CASSGGQTSNQPQHF
>TRBJ2-3|TRBV18
CASSPRTGGSDTQYF
>TRBJ1-5|TRBV5-8
CASSWGTESNQPQHF
>TRBJ1-1|TRBV18
CASSPQMNTEAFF
>TRBJ1-1|TRBV19
CASSSFFRGQQIMNTEAFF
>TRBJ2-2|TRBV14
CASSPTPVGLAGGPVNTGELFF
>TRBJ2-7|TRBV24-1
CATSDSGADEQYF